The present TCR beta chain was sequenced within a study of T cell changes during pregnancy in multiple sclerosis. The method was immunoSEQ multiplex PCR; TCRdb's version includes in-frame clones alone and lacks a portion of them. Of under 50,000 clones listed, over 75% are singletons. Germline-derived CDR1 and CDR2 are MGHDK and SYGVNS. The CDR3 has 13 amino acids. Trimming stripped 2 bases from V and 13 bases from J, with 15 bases between. The clonotype was recovered from a female donor in good health, enrolled as a control in a pregnancy study. The sequencing used CD4+ T cells from peripheral blood mononuclear cells, collected in the first trimester of pregnancy. The chain employs TRBV25-1 and TRBJ2-1; D is perhaps TRBD2 (5 bases). CDR3 sequence (DNA): TGTGCCAGCAGTGAAGCTAAGACGGGGAGTCAGTTCTTC. Its translation: CASSEAKTGSQFF.